Given below is one T cell receptor (beta chain) in context. TCRdb processed the 5' RACE reads again and assigns one entry to each CDR3 protein, with no DNA. There are roughly 200,000 distinct CDR3 sequences in the sample, with roughly 7.7% held by the top ten. This record belongs to a study of monozygotic twins with inflammatory bowel disease. Germline V gene lookup returns CDR1 MNHEY and CDR2 SVGAGI. This CDR3 comprises 14 residues. What was sequenced was blood. The J gene is TRBJ2-3, the V gene TRBV6-5; TCRdb indicates TRBD1, and absent DNA this call remains unverified. This clonotype originated in a human donor with ulcerative colitis or Crohn's disease, or a healthy co-twin of an affected twin (not recorded which). CDR3: CASSYDRVGDTQYF.